The T cell receptor (beta chain) under discussion was sequenced for a study of T cell responses to AZD1222 COVID-19 vaccine. Sequencing used immunoSEQ multiplex PCR; TCRdb keeps in-frame clones, though not all of them. Of approximately 120,000 clones listed, nearly 90% are singletons. This receptor was taken from an adult in good health. Sequenced material: peripheral blood, taken on day 0 of AZD1222 vaccination.

CDR3 in amino acids: CATSDWAGVRTDTQYF. The DNA of the CDR3 is TGTGCCACCAGTGATTGGGCAGGGGTACGGACAGATACGCAGTATTTT. V usage is TRBV24-1 and J usage is TRBJ2-3; D is possibly TRBD1 (6 bases). Deletions cut 2 bases from V and 3 bases from J, with 14 bases between. Germline CDR1 and CDR2: KGHDR and SFDVKD. CDR3 length: 16 residues.